Shown below are 19 T cell receptor beta chains from a single sample sequenced in a study of T cells in Graves' hyperthyroidism and ophthalmopathy. Researchers amplified the TCR beta CDR3 regions from RNA transcripts. Carried out on the TCR CDR3, a first-round RT-PCR used the HTBI primer set. TCRdb re-called the multiplex PCR reads through MiXCR, storing one row per CDR3 protein. The sample carries around 720,000 distinct CDR3 sequences, about 35% recorded once. Sequences were obtained from blood. The receptor source for this set is a woman aged 35 to 49 with Graves' hyperthyroidism.

Points on this clonotype: At one of its ends the junction is not consistent with the germline gene, which may arise from a read error. The chain joins TRBV13 to TRBJ1-1; the D is unclear. The CDR3 is made up of 13 amino acids. The germline V gene encodes CDR1 PRHDT and CDR2 FYEKMQ (reference sequence). As DNA, the CDR3 is TGTGCCAGCAGCTTAATACAAAACACTGAAGCTCTCTTT. Translating it yields CASSLIQNTEALF.

This clonotype was picked up a small number of times. The J gene is TRBJ2-5, the V gene TRBV27; 7 nucleotides line up with TRBD2. The CDR3 is 14 amino acids. With V trimmed by 8 bases and J by 5 bases, 11 bases remained unmatched. Germline-derived CDR1 and CDR2 are MNHEY and SMNVEV (reference sequence). The DNA of the CDR3 is TGTGCCAGCGGGGGGGATGGGTCGTCGGAGACCCAGTACTTC. Amino acids: CASGGDGSSETQYF.

About this clonotype: A much bigger clone sits one base away, suggesting this may be a read error. V gene TRBV11-2 combines with J gene TRBJ2-2; D perhaps matches TRBD2 (5 bases). The CDR3 extends over 13 amino acids. The V gene's germline CDR1 is SGHAT and CDR2 FQNNGV. CDR3 sequence: CASSFGGTGELVF. In DNA, the CDR3 is TGTGCCAGCAGCTTCGGTGGCACCGGGGAGCTGGTTTTT.

The rearrangement uses TRBV29-1 and TRBJ2-5; TRBD1 matches 7 bases. V was pared by 3 bases and J by 7 bases, with 11 bases of the junction left unmatched. The germline V gene encodes CDR1 SQVTM and CDR2 ANQGSEA. The CDR3 runs to 14 residues. The CDR3 reads CSVDDGTVWGTQYF. The CDR3 DNA sequence: TGCAGCGTTGACGACGGGACAGTTTGGGGGACCCAGTACTTC.

This clonotype was seen ten or more times. The chain couples TRBV20-1 to TRBJ2-7; D gene ambiguous. The germline V gene has CDR1 DFQATT and CDR2 SNEGSKA (reference sequence). This CDR3 comprises 11 residues. Trimming cost V 4 bases and J 4 bases, with 8 bases left between them. As DNA, the CDR3 is TGCAGTGCTACTGGGTGGTACGAGCAGTACTTC. This sequence encodes CSATGWYEQYF.

Worth noting for this clonotype: The CDR3 ends on some other residue instead of the conserved phenylalanine or tryptophan, so this is likely a read error. The DNA is left out, because the CDR3 cannot be placed on it with certainty; the CDR3 is given as TCRdb lists it. The CDR3 loop is CSAREGTY. This sequence joins TRBV20-1 and TRBJ2-5. Germline V gives CDR1 DFQATT, CDR2 SNEGSKA (reference sequence). The CDR3 is made up of 8 amino acids, end residues included.

The chain uses TRBV10-3 and TRBJ1-5; D not certain. The CDR3 runs 16 residues. CDR1 and CDR2 from the germline V gene are ENHRY and SYGVKD. Trimming removed 5 bases from V and 1 base from J, with 15 bases in between. CDR3 DNA sequence: TGTGCCATCAGTTACATCGCTATGAGGAGCAATCAGCCCCAGCATTTT. Translated: CAISYIAMRSNQPQHF.

About this clonotype itself: An end of the junction does not agree with germline; a read error may underlie this. This sequence joins TRBV4-2 and TRBJ1-6; no clear D gene. CDR1 LGHNA and CDR2 YNFKEQ come from the germline V gene. This CDR3 comprises 15 residues. The CDR3 protein is CASSQVAHYNSPLRF. DNA of the CDR3: TGTGCCAGCAGCCAAGTGGCGCACTATAATTCACCCCTCCGCTTT.

The chain carries TRBV20-1 and TRBJ1-4; the D is unclear. Deletions cut 6 bases from V and 6 bases from J, with 17 bases between. The CDR3 loop spans 14 amino acids. Germline V gives CDR1 DFQATT, CDR2 SNEGSKA (reference sequence). CDR3 nucleotide sequence: TGCAGTGCCCGGCCCGGATCCAAGTATGAAAAACTGTTTTTT. Amino acids: CSARPGSKYEKLFF.

This clonotype was seen a handful of times. The chain links TRBV7-2 to TRBJ2-3; 7 positions match TRBD1. The ends lost 5 bases at V and 5 bases at J; junction bases unmatched: 1. The CDR3 consists of 12 residues. Germline loops: CDR1 SGHTA, CDR2 FQGNSA. Here the CDR3 DNA reads TGTGCCAGCAGCCCAGGGGGAGATACGCAGTATTTT. It yields the protein CASSPGGDTQYF.

This clonotype showed up many times. The chain has TRBV7-2 and TRBJ1-4, with 7 bases fitting TRBD1. From germline, CDR1 is SGHTA and CDR2 FQGNSA. V was clipped by 3 bases and J by 1 base; unmatched bases: 2. The CDR3 contains 15 residues. The CDR3 loop is CASSLGTVTNEKLFF. CDR3 bases: TGTGCCAGCAGCTTGGGGACAGTAACTAATGAAAAACTGTTTTTT.

This CDR3 reads CASSLTGQGETYEQYF. The CDR3 coding sequence is TGTGCCAGCAGCTTAACCGGACAGGGGGAGACCTACGAGCAGTACTTC. The V call is TRBV12-3 or TRBV12-4, the J call TRBJ2-7, with 10 bases aligning to TRBD1. Unmatched junction bases numbered 10, after V lost 6 bases and J lost 2 bases. The CDR3 covers 16 residues.

This clonotype came up a few times. This chain uses TRBV7-2 with TRBJ2-3; no firm D call. Germline V gene sequence: CDR1 SGHTA, CDR2 FQGNSA. Trimming removed 1 base from V and 7 bases from J, with 0 bases in between. CDR3 length: 10 amino acids. The CDR3: CASSLDTQYF. Written as DNA, the CDR3 is TGTGCCAGCAGCTTAGATACGCAGTATTTT.

This clonotype was detected ten times or more. V gene TRBV6-6 combines with J gene TRBJ2-5, with TRBD2 matching 8 bases. Germline V gives CDR1 MNHNY, CDR2 SVGAGI (reference sequence). The CDR3 is 18 residues long. After removal of 4 bases from V and 4 bases from J, the junction contained 17 bases not matched to a gene. CDR3 sequence: CASSSTVAPATSAETQYF. CDR3 DNA: TGTGCCAGCAGTTCCACGGTGGCCCCCGCGACTAGCGCAGAGACCCAGTACTTC.

Notes on this clonotype: An end of the junction differs from the germline gene, which may be a read error. The gene calls are TRBV29-1 and TRBJ1-6; 9 positions match TRBD1. The CDR3 has 11 residues. Germline V lookup: CDR1 SQVTM, CDR2 ANQGSEA. The CDR3 DNA follows: TGCAGCGTTACCGGGACAGGGACGACTTTCTTT. Protein sequence: CSVTGTGTTFF.

This chain links TRBV24-1 with TRBJ1-2; 7 bases match TRBD1. Germline values: CDR1 KGHDR, CDR2 SFDVKD. V trimming: 3 bases; J trimming: 4 bases; junction bases outside the gene matches: 7. CDR3 length: 15 amino acids. This chain's CDR3 is CATSDTSGQIYGYTF. As DNA, the CDR3 is TGTGCCACCAGTGATACCTCGGGACAGATCTATGGCTACACCTTC.

On this clonotype itself: A much larger clone differs by one base, so this may be a read error. The chain uses TRBV7-2 and TRBJ2-5, with TRBD2 matching 7 bases. The CDR3 spans 17 residues. After removal of 5 bases from V and 9 bases from J, the junction contained 21 bases not matched to a gene. Germline CDR1 and CDR2: SGHTA and FQGNSA. Here the CDR3 reads CASSPEPGLRFLEAQYF. The DNA of the CDR3 is TGTGCCAGCAGCCCAGAACCGGGACTACGTTTCTTGGAGGCCCAGTACTTC.

The J gene is TRBJ1-1, the V gene TRBV6-1, with 7 bases lining up with TRBD1. Germline V lookup: CDR1 MNHNS, CDR2 SASEGT. This CDR3 region has 15 residues. J lost 2 bases, V lost 7 bases, and 10 bases had no gene match. The CDR3 reads CASIDRDSFNTEAFF. DNA for the CDR3: TGTGCCAGCATCGACCGGGACAGCTTTAACACTGAAGCTTTCTTT.

This clonotype showed up many times. The V call is TRBV19, the J call TRBJ2-7, with 9 positions matching TRBD1. The CDR3 has 15 residues. CDR1 and CDR2 (germline): LNHDA, SQIVND (reference sequence). Trimming cost V 5 bases and J 3 bases; bases outside gene matches: 8. CDR3 region: CASSAPGQGGYEQYF. Here the CDR3 DNA reads TGTGCCAGTAGTGCACCGGGACAGGGAGGCTACGAGCAGTACTTC.